These 28 T cell receptor beta chains were sequenced from one sample in a study of control samples from healthy donors and cancer patients. TCRdb's copy holds only in-frame clones and misses some; the assay was immunoSEQ multiplex PCR. The table lists about 120,000 clones, 85% to 95% of them singletons. The sequencing input was PBMCs. The receptors here all came from a man older than 75 with head and neck cancer.

The chain employs TRBV5-6 and TRBJ2-3; D not certain. Between the trimmed V and J ends, which lost 2 bases and 3 bases, there was a span of 13 bases. The CDR3 loop spans 15 amino acids. Looked up from germline, CDR1 is SGHDT and CDR2 is YYEEEE. The CDR3 nucleotides read TGTGCCAGCAGCTTAGTCTTGCACGGGACAGATACGCAGTATTTT. It is translated as CASSLVLHGTDTQYF.

This clone was observed once. This chain connects TRBV30 to TRBJ1-2; 12 bases match TRBD1. V lost 3 bases to trimming and J lost 10 bases; unmatched junction nucleotides: 9. From germline, CDR1 is GTSNPN and CDR2 SVGIG (reference sequence). CDR3 length: 14 amino acids. The DNA for the CDR3 is TGTGCCTGGAGCACCGCGGGGACAGGGGGCTACTACACCTTC. Amino acids: CAWSTAGTGGYYTF.

This chain connects TRBV5-4 to TRBJ1-2, with D uncertain. Per the germline V gene, CDR1 is SGHNT and CDR2 is YYREEE (reference sequence). V shed 3 bases and J shed 5 bases, with 11 bases lying between them. The CDR3 covers 13 residues. The CDR3 loop reads CASSYPGEYGYTF. In nucleotides, the CDR3 is TGTGCCAGCAGCTACCCGGGCGAGTATGGCTACACCTTC.

Only a few counts were recorded for this clone. The genes are TRBV5-8 and TRBJ2-3; possibly TRBD1 for D (6 bases). Looked up from germline, CDR1 is SGHTS and CDR2 is YDEGEE. The CDR3 is made up of 14 amino acids. V was pared by 0 bases and J by 2 bases, with 7 bases between. CDR3 residues: CASSLGQVTDTQYF. CDR3 coding DNA: TGTGCCAGCAGCTTGGGACAGGTCACAGATACGCAGTATTTT.

The rearrangement links TRBV29-1 to TRBJ2-7; TRBD2 matches 11 bases. CDR1 and CDR2 (germline): SQVTM, ANQGSEA. CDR3 length: 15 amino acids. V was pared by 4 bases and J by 0 bases, with 5 bases of the junction left unmatched. The DNA for the CDR3 is TGCAGCGTTGTTACGGGACTAGCGGTCTCCTACGAGCAGTACTTC. It encodes CSVVTGLAVSYEQYF.

A few counts support this clone. The rearrangement joins TRBV5-1 to TRBJ1-2, with 9 bases matching TRBD1. With 3 bases clipped from V and 0 bases from J, the junction kept 9 bases outside the gene matches. Germline V gene lookup returns CDR1 SGHRS and CDR2 YFSETQ. The CDR3 sequence is 17 residues long. The CDR3: CASSSGQGFIANYGYTF. The CDR3, as DNA: TGCGCCAGCAGCTCTGGACAGGGGTTTATAGCTAACTATGGCTACACCTTC. The variable domain in full, with the rest retrieved from reference TRBV5-1 and TRBJ1-2, is KAGVTQTPRYLIKTRGQQVTLSCSPISGHRSVSWYQQTPGQGLQFLFEYFSETQRNKGNFPGRFSGRQFSNSRSEMNVSTLELGDSALYLCASSSGQGFIANYGYTFGSGTRLTVV.

V usage is TRBV6-5 and J usage is TRBJ2-1, with D possibly matching TRBD1 (5 bases). The CDR3 runs 16 residues. In germline, CDR1 is MNHEY, CDR2 SVGAGI. V lost 0 bases, J lost 7 bases, and 16 bases lay in between. CDR3 region: CASSYSWLGVGNEQFF. CDR3 DNA sequence: TGTGCCAGCAGTTACTCGTGGCTAGGGGTGGGGAATGAGCAGTTCTTC.

CDR3 protein: CATRRHGPDHTEAFF. The CDR3 bases are TGTGCCACCCGACGTCATGGGCCCGACCACACTGAAGCTTTCTTT. This chain connects TRBV6-5 to TRBJ1-1; no definite D call. CDR3 length equals 15 residues. Trimming stripped 10 bases from V and 3 bases from J, with 21 bases between. Per germline, CDR1 MNHEY and CDR2 SVGAGI.

The gene calls are TRBV19 and TRBJ1-5; no definite D call. V shed 8 bases and J shed 2 bases, with 13 bases lying between them. The CDR3 runs to 14 residues. Germline lookup yields CDR1 LNHDA and CDR2 SQIVND (reference sequence). CDR3 residues: CASLTGSGNQPQHF. The CDR3 coding sequence is TGTGCCAGTTTGACTGGCAGTGGCAATCAGCCCCAGCATTTT.

The chain couples TRBV5-1 to TRBJ1-4, with D uncertain. This CDR3 has 15 residues. Trimming left V 4 bases short and J 3 bases short, with 13 bases between. CDR1 is SGHRS, CDR2 YFSETQ, per germline. The CDR3: CASSPGGSANEKLFF. CDR3 nucleotide sequence: TGCGCCAGCAGCCCAGGAGGGTCAGCTAATGAAAAACTGTTTTTT. The whole variable domain, remainder taken from reference TRBV5-1 and TRBJ1-4, is KAGVTQTPRYLIKTRGQQVTLSCSPISGHRSVSWYQQTPGQGLQFLFEYFSETQRNKGNFPGRFSGRQFSNSRSEMNVSTLELGDSALYLCASSPGGSANEKLFFGSGTQLSVL.

The chain carries TRBV4-1 and TRBJ1-4; D remains ambiguous. The CDR3 spans 14 residues. CDR1 is MGHRA, CDR2 YSYEKL, per germline. Trimming cost V 3 bases and J 7 bases, with 12 bases left between them. The CDR3: CASSQSGAPEKLFF. The CDR3 DNA follows: TGCGCCAGCAGCCAGTCGGGAGCACCTGAAAAACTGTTTTTT.

This chain connects TRBV6-2 or TRBV6-3 to TRBJ2-3, with 12 nucleotides matching TRBD2. Germline values: CDR1 MNHEY, CDR2 SVGEGT. Trimming removed 6 bases from V and 5 bases from J; junction bases left unmatched: 6. The CDR3 extends over 15 amino acids. The CDR3, as DNA: TGTGCCAGCAGCCAACCACTAGCGGGAGGAGATACGCAGTATTTT. It codes for CASSQPLAGGDTQYF.

The genes are TRBV19 and TRBJ1-1; a weak D match, TRBD1 (5 bases). The CDR3 runs 11 residues. Germline CDR1 LNHDA, CDR2 SQIVND (reference sequence). Deletions cut 11 bases from V and 3 bases from J, with 10 bases between. CDR3: CAAQGDTEAFF. The CDR3 DNA is TGTGCCGCTCAAGGGGACACTGAAGCTTTCTTT. The full variable domain, rest sourced from reference TRBV19 and TRBJ1-1, is DGGITQSPKYLFRKEGQNVTLSCEQNLNHDAMYWYRQDPGQGLRLIYYSQIVNDFQKGDIAEGYSVSREKKESFPLTVTSAQKNPTAFYLCAAQGDTEAFFGQGTRLTVV.

The J gene is TRBJ2-5, the V gene TRBV30; D is tentatively TRBD1 or TRBD2 (5 bases each). Germline V gives CDR1 GTSNPN, CDR2 SVGIG (reference sequence). Trimming removed 5 bases at V and 7 bases at J, with 11 bases between. The CDR3 runs 11 residues. Written as DNA, the CDR3 is TGTGCCTGGGGGGGTTTGGGGACCCAGTACTTC. Protein product: CAWGGLGTQYF.

CDR3 region: CASSQATGGAVVYGYTF. Here the CDR3 DNA reads TGTGCCAGCAGCCAAGCTACAGGGGGCGCGGTAGTTTATGGCTACACCTTC. J is TRBJ1-2 and V is TRBV3-1 (or the pseudogene TRBV3-2); 9 positions agree with TRBD1. The CDR3 is 17 amino acids. After removal of 1 base from V and 5 bases from J, the junction contained 11 bases not matched to a gene. Germline-derived CDR1 and CDR2 are LGHDT and YNNKEL (reference sequence).

The V gene is TRBV30, the J gene TRBJ2-2; maybe TRBD2 (5 bases). The CDR3 has 13 residues. V dropped 0 bases and J dropped 6 bases, with 8 bases sitting between them. From germline, CDR1 is GTSNPN and CDR2 SVGIG (reference sequence). The CDR3, as DNA: TGTGCCTGGAGTGTAGCGGAGCCCGGGGAGCTGTTTTTT. Its protein product is CAWSVAEPGELFF.

This chain's CDR3 is CASSWNGGPSSGANVLTF. The CDR3 DNA reads as TGCGCCAGCAGCTGGAACGGGGGCCCAAGCTCTGGGGCCAACGTCCTGACTTTC. This chain connects TRBV5-1 to TRBJ2-6; the D gene could be TRBD1 or TRBD2 (6 bases each). V lost 3 bases and J 0 bases, leaving 16 bases between the germline ends. This CDR3 region has 18 residues. The V gene's germline CDR1 is SGHRS and CDR2 YFSETQ.

The chain links TRBV19 to TRBJ1-2; D ambiguous. Germline V gene sequence: CDR1 LNHDA, CDR2 SQIVND (reference sequence). Trimming cost V 0 bases and J 8 bases, with 10 bases left between them. This CDR3 is 13 amino acids long. CDR3 nucleotide sequence: TGTGCCAGTAGTATAGATTATGGGCGCGGCTACACCTTC. Translating gives CASSIDYGRGYTF.

The chain employs TRBV3-1 (or the pseudogene TRBV3-2) and TRBJ1-4, with unresolved D. Trimming took 4 bases from V and 8 from J, leaving 11 bases between them. The CDR3 spans 13 residues. CDR1 LGHDT and CDR2 YNNKEL come from the germline V gene (reference sequence). The CDR3 here is CASSPPGGEKLFF. The CDR3 bases are TGTGCCAGCAGCCCCCCAGGTGGCGAAAAACTGTTTTTT.

This clone was seen only once. The V gene is TRBV14, the J gene TRBJ1-5, with 7 nucleotides matching TRBD1. Germline CDR1 is SGHDN and CDR2 is FVKESK. Losses at the gene ends were 4 bases for V and 7 bases for J; bases not matched to a gene: 19. CDR3 length: 18 residues. The CDR3 region is CASSRPRKGAALGQPQHF. The CDR3 DNA reads as TGTGCCAGCAGCCGCCCTAGGAAGGGGGCCGCGTTGGGGCAGCCCCAGCATTTT.

The rearrangement uses TRBV27 and TRBJ1-1; D ambiguous. V was cut by 10 bases and J by 0 bases, with 15 bases left in between. Germline V gives CDR1 MNHEY, CDR2 SMNVEV (reference sequence). This CDR3 spans 14 amino acids. The DNA of the CDR3 is TGTGCCACCCACATCGTCGGGGTGAACACTGAAGCTTTCTTT. Protein: CATHIVGVNTEAFF.

The chain uses TRBV10-1 and TRBJ2-7; TRBD2 agrees at 8 bases. Germline V gives CDR1 WNHNN, CDR2 SYGVQD (reference sequence). The CDR3 has 14 amino acids. J gave up 2 bases and V 5 bases, and 5 bases lay outside the gene matches. This CDR3 reads CASSRGRSPYEQYF. CDR3 DNA sequence: TGCGCCAGCAGTCGCGGGAGGAGCCCCTACGAGCAGTACTTC.

CDR3 bases: TGTGCCAGCAGCTTTGGCAGCGATCAGCCCCAGCATTTT. This sequence encodes CASSFGSDQPQHF. This chain joins TRBV7-9 and TRBJ1-5; no clear D gene. The CDR3 runs to 13 residues. Germline CDR1 SEHNR, CDR2 FQNEAQ (reference sequence). Trimming cost V 3 bases and J 5 bases, with 8 bases left between them.

The chain's CDR3 is CSVVQANYGYTF. The DNA for the CDR3 is TGCAGCGTTGTTCAGGCTAACTATGGCTACACCTTC. This chain joins TRBV29-1 and TRBJ1-2; D not resolved. CDR1 is SQVTM and CDR2 is ANQGSEA in the germline V gene. V lost 4 bases to trimming and J lost 0 bases, with 6 bases between them. This CDR3 has 12 residues. Full variable domain (outside the CDR3, taken from reference TRBV29-1 and TRBJ1-2): SAVISQKPSRDICQRGTSLTIQCQVDSQVTMMFWYRQQPGQSLTLIATANQGSEATYESGFVIDKFPISRPNLTFSTLTVSNMSPEDSSIYLCSVVQANYGYTFGSGTRLTVV.

DNA for the CDR3: TGTGCCAGCAGCTTGATCACGGGAGGGTACAATGAGCAGTTCTTC. It translates to CASSLITGGYNEQFF. The V and J genes are TRBV5-6 and TRBJ2-1, with 8 bases matching TRBD2. The CDR3 loop spans 15 amino acids. Losses at the gene ends were 1 base for V and 4 bases for J; bases not matched to a gene: 4. The germline V gene encodes CDR1 SGHDT and CDR2 YYEEEE. The full variable domain, its missing parts supplied by reference TRBV5-6 and TRBJ2-1, is DAGVTQSPTHLIKTRGQQVTLRCSPKSGHDTVSWYQQALGQGPQFIFQYYEEEERQRGNFPDRFSGHQFPNYSSELNVNALLLGDSALYLCASSLITGGYNEQFFGPGTRLTVL.

The chain joins TRBV11-2 to TRBJ2-1, with 7 positions matching TRBD2. Germline trimming cut 3 bases from V and 16 bases from J; bases unmatched to any gene: 15. Germline V lookup: CDR1 SGHAT, CDR2 FQNNGV. This CDR3 spans 14 amino acids. CDR3 sequence reads: CASSFGLAVPPLFF. The CDR3 DNA sequence: TGTGCCAGCAGCTTCGGCCTAGCGGTCCCTCCTTTATTCTTC.

The chain links TRBV4-1 to TRBJ2-7; 7 bases map to TRBD1. Germline CDR1 is MGHRA and CDR2 is YSYEKL. There are 14 residues in the CDR3. Germline trimming cut 4 bases from V and 1 base from J; bases unmatched to any gene: 4. As DNA, the CDR3 is TGCGCCAGCAGCCTAGGACAGGCATCCTACGAGCAGTACTTC. This sequence encodes CASSLGQASYEQYF.

This rearrangement joins TRBV11-2 to TRBJ1-1; weak D call: TRBD1 (5 bases). Per the germline V gene, CDR1 is SGHAT and CDR2 is FQNNGV. CDR3 length: 13 amino acids. V lost 5 bases to trimming and J lost 2 bases, with 9 bases between them. In nucleotides, the CDR3 is TGTGCCAGCAGCCTCGACAGCAACACTGAAGCTTTCTTT. It specifies CASSLDSNTEAFF.